The rows below give T cell receptor beta chains drawn from one sample of a study of blood T cell repertoires in COVID-19. The protocol was immunoSEQ multiplex PCR, while the TCRdb copy is restricted to in-frame clones and leaves out a portion. The sample includes around 260,000 clones, approximately 85% seen only once; the top ten take roughly 4%. Source material: PBMCs or T cells enriched from blood (not recorded which). Receptors originate from a woman in her twenties or thirties who had recovered from COVID-19. Each CDR3 is given with its conserved first and last residue. The D gene is left open where the match is weak. Where a row states a size, it is once, few, many or the class of an expanded clone; other rows omit it.

cdr3_length	d_call	clone_size	v_call	j_call	cdr3_nt	cdr3_aa
14	.	few	TRBV4-1	TRBJ1-1	TGCGCCAGCAGCCATGAGCGACCGAACACTGAAGCTTTCTTT	CASSHERPNTEAFF
13	.	.	TRBV27	TRBJ2-7	TGTGCCAGCAGAATGGCGGGGGCGGGCGAGCAGTACTTC	CASRMAGAGEQYF
16	TRBD2	.	TRBV5-1	TRBJ2-7	TGCGCCAGCAGCTTGTCAGGTAGCGGGAGGTCCTACGAGCAGTACTTC	CASSLSGSGRSYEQYF
15	.	.	TRBV6-1	TRBJ1-2	TGTGCCAGCAGTGACCGTAATACAGGCTCCTATGGCTACACCTTC	CASSDRNTGSYGYTF
13	.	.	TRBV6-6	TRBJ1-1	TGTGCCAGCAGTCAGAGGTCGAACACTGAAGCTTTCTTT	CASSQRSNTEAFF
14	TRBD1	.	TRBV14	TRBJ1-6	TGTGCCAGCAGCCACAGGGGGTATGGCTCACCCCTCCACTTT	CASSHRGYGSPLHF
16	TRBD2	.	TRBV30	TRBJ2-3	TGTGCCTGGAGTGTACGACTAGCGGGGGCCAGGGATACGCAGTATTTT	CAWSVRLAGARDTQYF
15	.	once	TRBV7-9	TRBJ1-5	TGTGCCAGCAGCTTAGGTCGTGTCGAGGGTCAGCCCCAGCATTTT	CASSLGRVEGQPQHF
17	TRBD1	.	TRBV5-6	TRBJ1-5	TGTGCCAGCAGCGGCCGGGACAGGGGAATTTTTGCTGGGCCCCAGCATTTT	CASSGRDRGIFAGPQHF
16	.	.	TRBV19	TRBJ1-5	TGTGCCAGTAGTCGTCCACAGGTGAATAGCAATCAGCCCCAGCATTTT	CASSRPQVNSNQPQHF
16	.	few	TRBV19	TRBJ1-3	TGTGCCAGTACCCTTGGCGGGGGGCTTTTCGGAAACACCATATATTTT	CASTLGGGLFGNTIYF
14	.	.	TRBV15	TRBJ2-7	TGTGCCACCAGCAGCCCCGGGGGGCTCTACGAGCAGTACTTC	CATSSPGGLYEQYF
13	.	few	TRBV12-3/TRBV12-4	TRBJ1-1	TGTGCCAGCAGTTTACAGGGAAACACTGAAGCTTTCTTT	CASSLQGNTEAFF
15	TRBD2	.	TRBV6-2/TRBV6-3	TRBJ2-1	TGTGCCAGCAGTTACGGGACTAGCGGGAAGAATGAGCAGTTCTTC	CASSYGTSGKNEQFF
17	.	.	TRBV13	TRBJ1-6	TGTGCCAGCAGCACCCTGAGACAGGCACGGCGTAATTCACCCCTCCACTTT	CASSTLRQARRNSPLHF
14	.	.	TRBV2	TRBJ1-1	TGTGCCAGCAGTAACAGGGTAGGGAACACTGAAGCTTTCTTT	CASSNRVGNTEAFF
15	.	.	TRBV29-1	TRBJ1-3	TGCAGCCCCCCGGGACGGGGGGGGAATGGAAACACCATATATTTT	CSPPGRGGNGNTIYF
10	.	.	TRBV28	TRBJ1-2	TGTGCCAGCGGGGGCAGGGGCTACACCTTC	CASGGRGYTF
15	TRBD1	few	TRBV27	TRBJ1-2	TGTGCCAGCAGTCCAGAGACAGGGGGCTGGTATGGCTACACCTTC	CASSPETGGWYGYTF
14	.	.	TRBV5-5	TRBJ1-4	TGTGCCAGCAGCTTGGTTAGCCGAAATGAAAAACTGTTTTTT	CASSLVSRNEKLFF
15	.	.	TRBV19	TRBJ2-2	TGTGCCAGTAGTATAGGGACAATGAACACCGGGGAGCTGTTTTTT	CASSIGTMNTGELFF
14	.	.	TRBV18	TRBJ2-2	TGTGCCAGCTCACCGGACTCTTTTGGCGGGGAGCTGTTTTTT	CASSPDSFGGELFF
16	.	.	TRBV24-1	TRBJ1-4	TGTGCCACCAGTGATTTGATGGACAGCTCTAATGAAAAACTGTTTTTT	CATSDLMDSSNEKLFF
12	TRBD1	many	TRBV6-1	TRBJ1-1	TGTGCCAGCAGTACAGACAGGGGAGCGGCTTTCTTT	CASSTDRGAAFF
13	.	.	TRBV28	TRBJ1-2	TGTGCCAGCAGTTTATTAGCCGGGAATGGCTACACCTTC	CASSLLAGNGYTF
17	.	.	TRBV5-5	TRBJ2-1	TGTGCCAGCAGCTTCTTGCCAGCGGCTGGCTCCTACAATGAGCAGTTCTTC	CASSFLPAAGSYNEQFF
14	.	.	TRBV28	TRBJ2-5	TGTGCCAGCAGTGTTTCCGGGTTACAAGAGACCCAGTACTTC	CASSVSGLQETQYF
13	.	.	TRBV6-4	TRBJ1-1	TGTGCCAGCAGTGTCGGGCGGGACACTGAAGCTTTCTTT	CASSVGRDTEAFF
14	.	.	TRBV30	TRBJ1-4	TGTGCCTGGAGTTTGGGGGGAACTAATGAAAAACTGTTTTTT	CAWSLGGTNEKLFF
18	TRBD2	.	TRBV2	TRBJ2-6	TGTGCCAGCGAAGGACTAGCGCGATACTCCTCTGGGGCCAACGTCCTGACTTTC	CASEGLARYSSGANVLTF
14	TRBD1	.	TRBV6-5	TRBJ1-2	TGTGCCAGCAGTCCGGGACAGGGCTTAGAGGGCTACACCTTC	CASSPGQGLEGYTF
16	.	.	TRBV11-2	TRBJ2-5	TGTGCCAGCAGCTTAGTTTGGTCAGGATACCAAGAGACCCAGTACTTC	CASSLVWSGYQETQYF
17	TRBD1	.	TRBV27	TRBJ1-6	TGTGCCAGCAGTTTGGGGCAGGGGGCTGGGGTAGGTTCACCCCTCCACTTT	CASSLGQGAGVGSPLHF
14	.	.	TRBV30	TRBJ1-2	TGTGCCTGGGGTAGGTTGGGCCCCACCTATGGCTACACCTTC	CAWGRLGPTYGYTF
18	TRBD2	.	TRBV7-2	TRBJ2-2	TGTGCCAGCAGCTTAGACCCCCCCGGGACTAGGAGCACCGGGGAGCTGTTTTTT	CASSLDPPGTRSTGELFF
14	TRBD1	.	TRBV28	TRBJ1-2	TGTGCCCTTGGTAACAGGGGCTCGGACTATGGCTACACCTTC	CALGNRGSDYGYTF
16	.	.	TRBV11-2	TRBJ1-6	TGTGCCAGCAGCTTAGTGGTCCCAGGCCCTAATTCACCCCTCCACTTT	CASSLVVPGPNSPLHF
14	.	.	TRBV7-9	TRBJ1-5	TGTGCCAGCAGCGTCCCGGGGGAACATCAGCCCCAGCATTTT	CASSVPGEHQPQHF
13	.	few	TRBV29-1	TRBJ1-1	TGCAGCGTTGAAGGTTGGAGTAACACTGAAGCTTTCTTT	CSVEGWSNTEAFF
16	TRBD2	few	TRBV2	TRBJ2-1	TGTGCCAGCAGAGGCCCCGGGACTAGCGGCTACAATGAGCAGTTCTTC	CASRGPGTSGYNEQFF
14	TRBD1	.	TRBV7-2	TRBJ1-6	TGTGCCAGCAGCCTACGACAGGGGAATTCACCCCTCCACTTT	CASSLRQGNSPLHF